A single T cell receptor (beta chain) is shown here with its context. What it recognizes is unknown. The germline CDR1 and CDR2 sequences are MNHEY and SVGAGI. The ends were cut back, 5 bases at V and 4 bases at J, with 3 bases in the middle. The CDR3 contains 10 residues. Here immunoSEQ multiplex PCR was the method, and the copy in TCRdb shows in-frame clones only, minus some. Altogether about 120,000 clones are present, around 94% being singletons, with the ten largest covering roughly 1.8%. This entry is derived from a study of siplizumab effects on memory and regulatory T cells. Study-wide points: In unstimulated cells, naive T cells appeared more diverse than memory T cells and seemed major alloresponse contributors. Unstimulated subsets contained matches for only a minor fraction of alloreactive clones. Researchers did not confirm the suppressive function of proliferating Tregs from siplizumab cultures. Phenotypic classification as naive or memory proved unattainable for roughly 75-97% of proliferating CD4+ or CD8+ clones.

Sequenced material: non-Treg CD4+ T cells sorted from blood. This sequence originates from a human donor in good health. This chain links TRBV6-5 with TRBJ2-7; D not resolved. The CDR3 DNA reads TGTGCCAGCAGTCTATACGAGCAGTACTTC. Translating gives CASSLYEQYF.